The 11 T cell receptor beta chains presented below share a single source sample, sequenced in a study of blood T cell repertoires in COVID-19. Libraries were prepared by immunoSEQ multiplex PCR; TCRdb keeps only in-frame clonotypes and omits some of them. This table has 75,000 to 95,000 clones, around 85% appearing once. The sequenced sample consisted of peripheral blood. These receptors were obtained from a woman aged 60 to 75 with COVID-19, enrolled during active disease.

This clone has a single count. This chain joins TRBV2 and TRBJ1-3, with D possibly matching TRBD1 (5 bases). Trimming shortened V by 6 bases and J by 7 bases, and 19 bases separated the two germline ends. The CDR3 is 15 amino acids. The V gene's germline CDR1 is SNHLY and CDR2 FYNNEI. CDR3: CASRPPVGRGNTIYF. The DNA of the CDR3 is TGTGCCAGCAGACCTCCGGTCGGCCGGGGGAACACCATATATTTT.

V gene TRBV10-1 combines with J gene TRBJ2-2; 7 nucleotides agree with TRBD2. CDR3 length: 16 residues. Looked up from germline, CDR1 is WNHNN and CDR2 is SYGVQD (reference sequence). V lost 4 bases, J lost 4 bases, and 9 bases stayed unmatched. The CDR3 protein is CASSGSGEGITGELFF. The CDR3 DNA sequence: TGCGCCAGCAGTGGATCGGGGGAGGGTATCACCGGGGAGCTGTTTTTT.

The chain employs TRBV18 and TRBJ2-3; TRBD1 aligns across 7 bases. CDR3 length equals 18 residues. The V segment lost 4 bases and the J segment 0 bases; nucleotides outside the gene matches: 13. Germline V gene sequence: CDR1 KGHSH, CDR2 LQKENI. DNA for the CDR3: TGTGCCAGCTCACAAAACAGGGGCCTCCTCCATAGCACAGATACGCAGTATTTT. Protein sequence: CASSQNRGLLHSTDTQYF.

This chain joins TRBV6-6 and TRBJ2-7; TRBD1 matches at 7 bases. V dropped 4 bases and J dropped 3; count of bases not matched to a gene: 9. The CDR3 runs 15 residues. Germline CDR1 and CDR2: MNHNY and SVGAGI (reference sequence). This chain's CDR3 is CASSSLGGYHYEQYF. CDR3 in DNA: TGTGCCAGCAGTTCCTTAGGGGGCTACCACTACGAGCAGTACTTC.

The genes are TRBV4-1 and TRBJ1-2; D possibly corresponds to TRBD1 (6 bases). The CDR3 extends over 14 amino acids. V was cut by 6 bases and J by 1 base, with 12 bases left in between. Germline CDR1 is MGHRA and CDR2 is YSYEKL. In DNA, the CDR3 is TGCGCCAGCAGTCGACAGGCTTATAACTATGGCTACACCTTC. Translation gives CASSRQAYNYGYTF.

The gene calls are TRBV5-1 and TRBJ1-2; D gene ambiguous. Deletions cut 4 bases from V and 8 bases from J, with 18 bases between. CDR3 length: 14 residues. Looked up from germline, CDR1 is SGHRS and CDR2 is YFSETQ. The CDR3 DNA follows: TGCGCCAGCAGCGCCAACCCGGGATTCGGAGGCTACACCTTC. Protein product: CASSANPGFGGYTF.

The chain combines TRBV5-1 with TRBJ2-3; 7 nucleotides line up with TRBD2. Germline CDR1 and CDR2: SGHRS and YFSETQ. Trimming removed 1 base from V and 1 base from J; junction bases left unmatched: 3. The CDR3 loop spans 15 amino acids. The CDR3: CASSLFGLGTDTQYF. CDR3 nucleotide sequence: TGCGCCAGCAGCTTGTTTGGACTAGGCACAGATACGCAGTATTTT. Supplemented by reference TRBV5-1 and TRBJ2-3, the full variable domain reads KAGVTQTPRYLIKTRGQQVTLSCSPISGHRSVSWYQQTPGQGLQFLFEYFSETQRNKGNFPGRFSGRQFSNSRSEMNVSTLELGDSALYLCASSLFGLGTDTQYFGPGTRLTVL.

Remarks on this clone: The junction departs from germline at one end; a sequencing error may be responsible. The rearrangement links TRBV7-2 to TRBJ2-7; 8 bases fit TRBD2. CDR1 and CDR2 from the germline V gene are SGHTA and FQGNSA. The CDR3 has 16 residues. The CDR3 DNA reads TGTGCCAGCAGATTAGGGACTGCGGGGGGTACCTACGAGCAGTACTTC. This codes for CASRLGTAGGTYEQYF.

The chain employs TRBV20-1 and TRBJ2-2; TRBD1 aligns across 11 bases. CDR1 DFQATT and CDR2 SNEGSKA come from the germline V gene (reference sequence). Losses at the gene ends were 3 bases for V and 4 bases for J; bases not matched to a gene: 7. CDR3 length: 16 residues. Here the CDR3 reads CSASDRDRGSTGELFF. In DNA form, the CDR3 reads TGCAGTGCTAGTGACCGGGACAGGGGGTCCACCGGGGAGCTGTTTTTT.

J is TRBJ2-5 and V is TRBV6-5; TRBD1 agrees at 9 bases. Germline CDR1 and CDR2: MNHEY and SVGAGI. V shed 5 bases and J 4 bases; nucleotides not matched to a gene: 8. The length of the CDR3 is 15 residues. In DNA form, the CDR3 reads TGTGCCAGCAGTCCCGGGACAGGGAGATCAGAGACCCAGTACTTC. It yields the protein CASSPGTGRSETQYF.

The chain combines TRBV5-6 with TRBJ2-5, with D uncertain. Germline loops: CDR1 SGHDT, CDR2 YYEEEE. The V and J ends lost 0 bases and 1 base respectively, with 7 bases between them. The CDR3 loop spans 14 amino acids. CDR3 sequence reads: CASSLVRSQETQYF. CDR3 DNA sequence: TGTGCCAGCAGCTTGGTCCGCAGCCAAGAGACCCAGTACTTC.